These T cell receptor beta chains were read from a single sample in a study of tumor-infiltrating lymphocytes in localized non-small cell lung cancer. The table came from immunoSEQ multiplex PCR; TCRdb's copy has only in-frame clones and leaves some out. The sample includes roughly 24,000 clones, roughly two thirds of them seen just once. The sequenced material came from lung tumor tissue. These receptors were obtained from a human donor with non-small cell lung cancer. The CDR3 runs from the conserved cysteine through the conserved F or W. The D gene is left open where the match is weak. Clone sizes are given selectively: once, few, many, or a class where the clone is expanded.

abundance: NA; v_gene: TRBV5-4; d_gene: NA; j_gene: TRBJ2-5; CDR3nt: TGTGCCAGCAGCCCGACGGGTGAGACCCAGTACTTC; CDR3aa: CASSPTGETQYF
abundance: NA; v_gene: TRBV11-2; d_gene: NA; j_gene: TRBJ2-7; CDR3nt: TGTGCCAGCAGCTTAGAGGTTGCCGACGAGCAGTACTTC; CDR3aa: CASSLEVADEQYF
abundance: few; v_gene: TRBV11-3; d_gene: NA; j_gene: TRBJ1-4; CDR3nt: TGTGCCAGCAGCTCTAAGGAAAAACTGTTTTTT; CDR3aa: CASSSKEKLFF
abundance: NA; v_gene: TRBV4-1; d_gene: TRBD2; j_gene: TRBJ2-5; CDR3nt: TGCGCCAGCAGCCAAGAATACCTAGCGGGAGTAGAGACCCAGTACTTC; CDR3aa: CASSQEYLAGVETQYF
abundance: NA; v_gene: TRBV29-1; d_gene: NA; j_gene: TRBJ1-4; CDR3nt: TGCAGCGTGTGGGAGAGTTCAACTAATGAAAAACTGTTTTTT; CDR3aa: CSVWESSTNEKLFF
abundance: once; v_gene: TRBV7-9; d_gene: TRBD1; j_gene: TRBJ1-3; CDR3nt: TGTGCCAGCAGCCCCTCGACAGGGTCTGAAAACACCATATATTTT; CDR3aa: CASSPSTGSENTIYF
abundance: NA; v_gene: TRBV5-1; d_gene: NA; j_gene: TRBJ2-2; CDR3nt: TGCGCCAGCAACTCCGGCAGCAACACCGGGGAGCTGTTTTTT; CDR3aa: CASNSGSNTGELFF
abundance: NA; v_gene: TRBV29-1; d_gene: TRBD2; j_gene: TRBJ2-1; CDR3nt: TGCAGCGTTGAGGGCGGGAGGGGGGCAAATGAGCAGTTCTTC; CDR3aa: CSVEGGRGANEQFF
abundance: few; v_gene: TRBV18; d_gene: NA; j_gene: TRBJ1-2; CDR3nt: TGTGCCAGCTCACCAAGTAGGGATGGCTACACCTTC; CDR3aa: CASSPSRDGYTF
abundance: NA; v_gene: TRBV28; d_gene: TRBD1; j_gene: TRBJ1-4; CDR3nt: TGTGCCAGCAGTTCTTGGACAGGGGGGAGAGAAAAACTGTTTTTT; CDR3aa: CASSSWTGGREKLFF
abundance: NA; v_gene: TRBV2; d_gene: TRBD2; j_gene: TRBJ2-2; CDR3nt: TGTGCCAGTACCTGGACTAGCTGGGGCACCGGGGAGCTGTTTTTT; CDR3aa: CASTWTSWGTGELFF
abundance: NA; v_gene: TRBV6-1; d_gene: NA; j_gene: TRBJ2-3; CDR3nt: TGTGCCAGCAGTGTCGAGCGAAACACAGATACGCAGTATTTT; CDR3aa: CASSVERNTDTQYF
abundance: NA; v_gene: TRBV15; d_gene: TRBD2; j_gene: TRBJ2-1; CDR3nt: TGTGCCACCAGCAGCGGGCGGGAGTCAAATGAGCAGTTCTTC; CDR3aa: CATSSGRESNEQFF
abundance: NA; v_gene: TRBV7-2; d_gene: NA; j_gene: TRBJ2-7; CDR3nt: TGTGCCAGCAGCTTAGAAATTTCGTCCTACGAGCAGTACTTC; CDR3aa: CASSLEISSYEQYF
abundance: NA; v_gene: TRBV4-2; d_gene: TRBD2; j_gene: TRBJ2-7; CDR3nt: TGTGCCAGCAGCCAAGCAAGCGGGAGCTCCTACGAGCAGTACTTC; CDR3aa: CASSQASGSSYEQYF
abundance: NA; v_gene: TRBV9; d_gene: TRBD2; j_gene: TRBJ2-6; CDR3nt: TGTGCCAGCAGCGTAGGCGGGAGAATAGTTGGGGCCAACGTCCTGACTTTC; CDR3aa: CASSVGGRIVGANVLTF
abundance: NA; v_gene: TRBV10-2; d_gene: TRBD2; j_gene: TRBJ2-5; CDR3nt: TGCGCCAGTGAGGGACTAGCGGGAGTTGAGGAGACCCAGTACTTC; CDR3aa: CASEGLAGVEETQYF
abundance: NA; v_gene: TRBV9; d_gene: NA; j_gene: TRBJ2-1; CDR3nt: TGTGCCAGCAGCGAGGGAGACAGTGGGGTTCAGTTCTTC; CDR3aa: CASSEGDSGVQFF
abundance: few; v_gene: TRBV19; d_gene: NA; j_gene: TRBJ2-7; CDR3nt: TGTGCCAGTAGTATTCAAAGGGGCCCGCACGAGCAGTACTTC; CDR3aa: CASSIQRGPHEQYF
abundance: NA; v_gene: TRBV10-1; d_gene: NA; j_gene: TRBJ1-1; CDR3nt: TGCGCCAGCTCATCCGACAGATTGAGCACTGAAGCTTTCTTT; CDR3aa: CASSSDRLSTEAFF
abundance: NA; v_gene: TRBV5-1; d_gene: NA; j_gene: TRBJ2-1; CDR3nt: TGCGCCAGCAGCTTTGAATTGGGGATCTACAATGAGCAGTTCTTC; CDR3aa: CASSFELGIYNEQFF
abundance: NA; v_gene: TRBV21-1; d_gene: NA; j_gene: TRBJ1-1; CDR3nt: TGTGCCAGCAGCAAAGAGGTTGGGGAAATGCGCACTGAAGCTTTCTTT; CDR3aa: CASSKEVGEMRTEAFF
abundance: NA; v_gene: TRBV7-9; d_gene: NA; j_gene: TRBJ2-2; CDR3nt: TGTGCCAGCAGCTCTGCGGAGCGGACGAACACCGGGGAGCTGTTTTTT; CDR3aa: CASSSAERTNTGELFF
abundance: NA; v_gene: TRBV7-9; d_gene: TRBD1; j_gene: TRBJ1-2; CDR3nt: TGTGCCAGCAGCTTAAGGGGGCAGAATAACTATGGCTACACCTTC; CDR3aa: CASSLRGQNNYGYTF
abundance: NA; v_gene: TRBV5-1; d_gene: TRBD1; j_gene: TRBJ2-3; CDR3nt: TGCGCCAGCAGCTTCATACAGGGGGCGAGCACAGATACGCAGTATTTT; CDR3aa: CASSFIQGASTDTQYF
abundance: once; v_gene: TRBV4-2; d_gene: NA; j_gene: TRBJ1-1; CDR3nt: TGTGCCAGCAGCCATAGCTATGGGGGTGAAGCTTTCTTT; CDR3aa: CASSHSYGGEAFF
abundance: few; v_gene: TRBV7-9; d_gene: NA; j_gene: TRBJ1-5; CDR3nt: TGTGCCAGCAGTCCCATCGGTGGGGGCAATCAGCCCCAGCATTTT; CDR3aa: CASSPIGGGNQPQHF
abundance: NA; v_gene: TRBV2; d_gene: NA; j_gene: TRBJ1-3; CDR3nt: TGTGCCAGCAGTGACCAAGGGAGCGGTGGAAACACCATATATTTT; CDR3aa: CASSDQGSGGNTIYF
abundance: NA; v_gene: TRBV6-6; d_gene: NA; j_gene: TRBJ2-1; CDR3nt: TGTGCCAGCAGTCAACAGTTCAATGAGCAGTTCTTC; CDR3aa: CASSQQFNEQFF
abundance: NA; v_gene: TRBV28; d_gene: TRBD2; j_gene: TRBJ2-7; CDR3nt: TGTGCCAGCAGAGCGTTAGCGGGAGGTCGGTACGAGCAGTACTTC; CDR3aa: CASRALAGGRYEQYF
abundance: NA; v_gene: TRBV19; d_gene: TRBD1; j_gene: TRBJ1-5; CDR3nt: TGTGCCAGTTCCGGGACAGGGGAACAGCCCCAGCATTTT; CDR3aa: CASSGTGEQPQHF
abundance: NA; v_gene: TRBV7-2; d_gene: TRBD1; j_gene: TRBJ1-2; CDR3nt: TGTGCCAGCAGCTTAAGGACAGGGGGAAGTGGCTACACCTTC; CDR3aa: CASSLRTGGSGYTF
abundance: NA; v_gene: TRBV5-4; d_gene: NA; j_gene: TRBJ2-2; CDR3nt: TGTGCCAGCAGCTTTGGAGGGATAGGGAACACCGGGGAGCTGTTTTTT; CDR3aa: CASSFGGIGNTGELFF
abundance: NA; v_gene: TRBV27; d_gene: NA; j_gene: TRBJ2-6; CDR3nt: TGTGCCAGCAGTCACATAATCTGGCTACAAAGTCGGGCCAACGTCCTGACTTTC; CDR3aa: CASSHIIWLQSRANVLTF
abundance: NA; v_gene: TRBV5-8; d_gene: TRBD2; j_gene: TRBJ2-5; CDR3nt: TGTACTCCCGGGGGAGGGTTCCAAGAGACCCAGTACTTC; CDR3aa: CTPGGGFQETQYF
abundance: NA; v_gene: TRBV6-5; d_gene: TRBD1; j_gene: TRBJ1-5; CDR3nt: TGTGCCACTGGGACAGTCCGTCAGCCCCAGCATTTT; CDR3aa: CATGTVRQPQHF
abundance: once; v_gene: TRBV19; d_gene: NA; j_gene: TRBJ2-6; CDR3nt: TGTGCCAGTAGTATCCAGGGTCCCGGGGCCAACGTCCTGACTTTC; CDR3aa: CASSIQGPGANVLTF
abundance: few; v_gene: TRBV18; d_gene: TRBD1; j_gene: TRBJ1-3; CDR3nt: TGTGCCAGCTCACCCCAGGGGGATGGTGGAAACACCATATATTTT; CDR3aa: CASSPQGDGGNTIYF
abundance: NA; v_gene: TRBV6-1; d_gene: NA; j_gene: TRBJ2-1; CDR3nt: TGTGCCAGCAAAACAGGGCCAAGCTCCTACAATGAGCAGTTCTTC; CDR3aa: CASKTGPSSYNEQFF
abundance: few; v_gene: TRBV30; d_gene: TRBD1; j_gene: TRBJ1-5; CDR3nt: TGTGCCTGGAGTGGTCGAGACAGGGGAAGGAATCAGCCCCAGCATTTT; CDR3aa: CAWSGRDRGRNQPQHF
abundance: NA; v_gene: TRBV6-6; d_gene: NA; j_gene: TRBJ2-1; CDR3nt: TGTGCCAGCAGGCCAGCGGGTAATGTGGGGTTCTTC; CDR3aa: CASRPAGNVGFF
abundance: few; v_gene: TRBV9; d_gene: NA; j_gene: TRBJ2-1; CDR3nt: TGTGCCAGCAGCGAGGGCGGACGGACGGACAATGAGCAGTTCTTC; CDR3aa: CASSEGGRTDNEQFF